A selection of T cell receptor beta chains follows, all from one sample in a study of human T cells and chemical hapten exposure. Via MiXCR, TCRdb re-called the RACE reads, giving one row per CDR3 protein. Altogether 250,000 or so distinct CDR3 sequences are present, 7.5% to 8% being singletons, with the ten largest covering roughly 1.2%. The sample here was whole blood, taken in connection with sensitization to the hapten diphenylcyclopropenone (DPC). These receptors were collected from a man between 18 and 35 years old with alopecia areata. Some clones in this sample may be carry-over from other donors' samples. The CDR3 runs from the conserved cysteine through the conserved F or W. Each record gives: J gene, D gene, clone size, V gene, CDR3 protein, CDR3 DNA. A D gene is named only where the DNA matches it firmly. Not all rows give a size; the values are once, few, many and, for expanded clones, a class.

j_call: TRBJ1-2; d_call: -; clone_size: -; v_call: TRBV2; cdr3_aa: CASSVVQAANYGYTF; cdr3_nt: TGTGCCAGCAGTGTAGTACAGGCGGCTAACTATGGCTACACCTTC
j_call: TRBJ1-1; d_call: -; clone_size: many; v_call: TRBV6-5; cdr3_aa: CASSRGENTEAFF; cdr3_nt: TGTGCCAGCAGTAGGGGGGAAAACACTGAAGCTTTCTTT
j_call: TRBJ2-1; d_call: TRBD2; clone_size: -; v_call: TRBV10-3; cdr3_aa: CAISESDSGGNEQFF; cdr3_nt: TGTGCCATCAGTGAGTCAGATAGCGGGGGCAATGAGCAGTTCTTC
j_call: TRBJ2-5; d_call: -; clone_size: many; v_call: TRBV11-2; cdr3_aa: CASSSPGVVWETQYF; cdr3_nt: TGTGCCAGCAGCTCCCCAGGAGTAGTCTGGGAGACCCAGTACTTC
j_call: TRBJ2-1; d_call: TRBD1; clone_size: many; v_call: TRBV7-3; cdr3_aa: CASSLLPSGGPEQFF; cdr3_nt: TGTGCCAGCAGCTTACTCCCCTCAGGGGGACCTGAGCAGTTCTTC
j_call: TRBJ2-4; d_call: TRBD1; clone_size: -; v_call: TRBV10-3; cdr3_aa: CAISELRTGKNIQYF; cdr3_nt: TGTGCCATCAGTGAGCTAAGGACAGGAAAAAACATTCAGTACTTC
j_call: TRBJ1-6; d_call: -; clone_size: many; v_call: TRBV5-5; cdr3_aa: CASSLAESSYNSPLHF; cdr3_nt: TGTGCCAGCAGCTTGGCCGAAAGCTCCTATAATTCACCCCTCCACTTT
j_call: TRBJ2-3; d_call: -; clone_size: -; v_call: TRBV28; cdr3_aa: CASSPEGWTQYF; cdr3_nt: TGTGCCAGCAGTCCCGAGGGTTGGACGCAGTATTTT
j_call: TRBJ2-2; d_call: -; clone_size: -; v_call: TRBV19; cdr3_aa: CASSVRTPSNTGELFF; cdr3_nt: TGTGCCAGTAGTGTTCGGACACCTTCGAACACCGGGGAGCTGTTTTTT
j_call: TRBJ2-5; d_call: -; clone_size: many; v_call: TRBV11-1; cdr3_aa: CASSRLQRGFGETQYF; cdr3_nt: TGTGCCAGCAGCCGGCTGCAACGGGGGTTCGGTGAGACCCAGTACTTC
j_call: TRBJ1-2; d_call: -; clone_size: few; v_call: TRBV14; cdr3_aa: CASSLRDGPYGYTF; cdr3_nt: TGTGCCAGCAGCCTCCGGGACGGACCCTATGGCTACACCTTC
j_call: TRBJ2-5; d_call: -; clone_size: few; v_call: TRBV20-1; cdr3_aa: CSPKRNQEETQYF; cdr3_nt: TGCAGTCCCAAGCGAAACCAGGAGGAGACCCAGTACTTC
j_call: TRBJ2-3; d_call: TRBD2; clone_size: few; v_call: TRBV5-4; cdr3_aa: CASSLPGLASKDTQYF; cdr3_nt: TGTGCCAGCAGCCTACCAGGACTAGCTTCTAAGGATACGCAGTATTTT
j_call: TRBJ2-2; d_call: TRBD2; clone_size: -; v_call: TRBV7-3; cdr3_aa: CASSATSGGLPGELFF; cdr3_nt: TGTGCCAGCAGCGCCACTAGCGGGGGTTTACCCGGGGAGCTGTTTTTT
j_call: TRBJ2-1; d_call: TRBD1; clone_size: many; v_call: TRBV7-9; cdr3_aa: CASIVLPGGHNEQFF; cdr3_nt: TGTGCCAGCATCGTACTCCCAGGGGGCCACAATGAGCAGTTCTTC
j_call: TRBJ2-1; d_call: -; clone_size: -; v_call: TRBV4-1; cdr3_aa: CASSQVRATGYNEQFF; cdr3_nt: TGCGCCAGCAGCCAAGTTAGGGCCACCGGGTACAATGAGCAGTTCTTC
j_call: TRBJ1-5; d_call: -; clone_size: many; v_call: TRBV5-5; cdr3_aa: CASSLGRDQPQHF; cdr3_nt: TGTGCCAGCAGCTTGGGGAGAGATCAGCCCCAGCATTTT
j_call: TRBJ2-3; d_call: -; clone_size: few; v_call: TRBV7-9; cdr3_aa: CASSLAANGENTQYF; cdr3_nt: TGTGCCAGCAGCTTAGCGGCAAATGGAGAAAATACGCAGTATTTT
j_call: TRBJ2-3; d_call: TRBD1; clone_size: few; v_call: TRBV5-1; cdr3_aa: CASTTGQRSTDTQYF; cdr3_nt: TGCGCCAGCACCACGGGACAGAGAAGCACAGATACGCAGTATTTT
j_call: TRBJ1-5; d_call: -; clone_size: -; v_call: TRBV12-3/TRBV12-4; cdr3_aa: CASSGDTSNQPQHF; cdr3_nt: TGTGCCAGCAGCGGAGACACGAGCAATCAGCCCCAGCATTTT
j_call: TRBJ2-7; d_call: TRBD1; clone_size: -; v_call: TRBV9; cdr3_aa: CASSRSGTAAGEQNF; cdr3_nt: TGTGCCAGCAGCAGATCCGGGACAGCGGCGGGCGAGCAGAACTTC
j_call: TRBJ2-2; d_call: -; clone_size: -; v_call: TRBV7-3; cdr3_aa: CASSLSSGAVTGELFF; cdr3_nt: TGTGCCAGCAGCTTGTCGTCGGGGGCGGTCACCGGGGAGCTGTTTTTT
j_call: TRBJ2-1; d_call: -; clone_size: many; v_call: TRBV12-3/TRBV12-4; cdr3_aa: CASSKGPEQFF; cdr3_nt: TGTGCCAGCAGTAAGGGACCTGAGCAGTTCTTC
j_call: TRBJ1-3; d_call: TRBD1; clone_size: -; v_call: TRBV3-1; cdr3_aa: CASSQDRGLISGNTIYF; cdr3_nt: TGTGCCAGCAGCCAGGACAGGGGGCTGATCTCTGGAAACACCATATATTTT
j_call: TRBJ1-6; d_call: -; clone_size: few; v_call: TRBV12-3/TRBV12-4; cdr3_aa: CASSLSLDSPLHF; cdr3_nt: TGTGCCAGCAGCTTAAGCTTGGATTCACCCCTCCACTTT
j_call: TRBJ1-2; d_call: TRBD1; clone_size: many; v_call: TRBV20-1; cdr3_aa: CSARRQGVNYGYTF; cdr3_nt: TGCAGTGCTAGAAGACAGGGAGTCAACTATGGCTACACCTTC
j_call: TRBJ2-4; d_call: -; clone_size: few; v_call: TRBV6-2/TRBV6-3; cdr3_aa: CASSEITGNIQYF; cdr3_nt: TGTGCCAGCAGCGAAATAACTGGAAACATTCAGTACTTC
j_call: TRBJ1-2; d_call: -; clone_size: once; v_call: TRBV10-3; cdr3_aa: CANNGEDYGYTF; cdr3_nt: TGTGCCAACAATGGTGAAGACTATGGCTACACCTTC
j_call: TRBJ2-3; d_call: -; clone_size: few; v_call: TRBV21-1; cdr3_aa: CARVGLARSTDTQYF; cdr3_nt: TGTGCCAGGGTAGGACTAGCACGAAGCACAGATACGCAGTATTTT
j_call: TRBJ1-1; d_call: -; clone_size: many; v_call: TRBV27; cdr3_aa: CASSTQLNTEAFF; cdr3_nt: TGTGCCAGCAGTACTCAATTGAACACTGAAGCTTTCTTT
j_call: TRBJ2-7; d_call: TRBD1; clone_size: few; v_call: TRBV20-1; cdr3_aa: CSARIGTGHRRGEQYF; cdr3_nt: TGCAGTGCCCGAATCGGGACAGGGCATCGTCGGGGCGAGCAGTACTTC
j_call: TRBJ2-5; d_call: TRBD2; clone_size: few; v_call: TRBV12-3/TRBV12-4; cdr3_aa: CASSFPGGGKETQYF; cdr3_nt: TGTGCCAGCAGTTTCCCAGGCGGGGGGAAAGAGACCCAGTACTTC
j_call: TRBJ1-1; d_call: -; clone_size: -; v_call: TRBV4-3; cdr3_aa: CASSQAGEPGAEAFF; cdr3_nt: TGCGCCAGCAGCCAAGCGGGAGAACCTGGGGCTGAAGCTTTCTTT
j_call: TRBJ1-1; d_call: -; clone_size: -; v_call: TRBV7-2; cdr3_aa: CASSLVGESTEAFF; cdr3_nt: TGTGCCAGCAGCTTAGTTGGGGAGTCCACTGAAGCTTTCTTT
j_call: TRBJ1-2; d_call: TRBD1; clone_size: many; v_call: TRBV7-3; cdr3_aa: CASSAGTGRDGYTF; cdr3_nt: TGTGCCAGCAGCGCCGGGACAGGGAGAGATGGCTACACCTTC
j_call: TRBJ2-5; d_call: -; clone_size: few; v_call: TRBV12-3/TRBV12-4; cdr3_aa: CASSDSQAQETQYF; cdr3_nt: TGTGCCAGCAGTGACAGCCAGGCACAAGAGACCCAGTACTTC
j_call: TRBJ2-2; d_call: -; clone_size: -; v_call: TRBV20-1; cdr3_aa: CSARDHPFPWTGELFF; cdr3_nt: TGCAGTGCTAGAGATCATCCATTCCCGTGGACCGGGGAGCTGTTTTTT
j_call: TRBJ1-4; d_call: -; clone_size: few; v_call: TRBV9; cdr3_aa: CASSAYSGTTPEKLFF; cdr3_nt: TGTGCCAGCAGCGCCTATTCCGGGACTACGCCGGAAAAACTGTTTTTT
j_call: TRBJ1-1; d_call: TRBD1; clone_size: -; v_call: TRBV6-6; cdr3_aa: CASSYQTGDPLAFF; cdr3_nt: TGTGCCAGCAGTTACCAGACAGGGGATCCGCTAGCTTTCTTT
j_call: TRBJ1-5; d_call: TRBD1; clone_size: few; v_call: TRBV12-3/TRBV12-4; cdr3_aa: CASSPGDSWQPQHF; cdr3_nt: TGTGCCAGCAGTCCGGGGGACAGTTGGCAGCCCCAGCATTTT
j_call: TRBJ2-1; d_call: -; clone_size: -; v_call: TRBV20-1; cdr3_aa: CSARDQGGSREQFF; cdr3_nt: TGCAGTGCTAGAGATCAAGGGGGTAGTCGGGAGCAGTTCTTC
j_call: TRBJ2-4; d_call: TRBD2; clone_size: -; v_call: TRBV19; cdr3_aa: CVSSGGKKNIQYF; cdr3_nt: TGTGTCAGTAGCGGGGGGAAGAAAAACATTCAGTACTTC
j_call: TRBJ2-2; d_call: -; clone_size: many; v_call: TRBV12-3/TRBV12-4; cdr3_aa: CASRHKNTGELFF; cdr3_nt: TGTGCCAGCAGACACAAGAACACCGGGGAGCTGTTTTTT
j_call: TRBJ2-7; d_call: -; clone_size: many; v_call: TRBV11-1; cdr3_aa: CASSPDRAGEYF; cdr3_nt: TGTGCCAGCAGCCCGGACAGGGCGGGGGAGTACTTC
j_call: TRBJ2-3; d_call: -; clone_size: many; v_call: TRBV24-1; cdr3_aa: CATSDFPNTDTQYF; cdr3_nt: TGTGCCACCAGTGATTTTCCCAACACAGATACGCAGTATTTT
j_call: TRBJ2-1; d_call: -; clone_size: few; v_call: TRBV11-3; cdr3_aa: CASSLDQSGPVEQFF; cdr3_nt: TGTGCCAGCAGCTTAGATCAGTCAGGTCCCGTGGAGCAGTTCTTC
j_call: TRBJ2-5; d_call: -; clone_size: many; v_call: TRBV12-3/TRBV12-4; cdr3_aa: CASSLGDQETQYF; cdr3_nt: TGTGCCAGCAGTTTAGGTGACCAAGAGACCCAGTACTTC
j_call: TRBJ2-7; d_call: -; clone_size: many; v_call: TRBV28; cdr3_aa: CASSPGGGLLFYEQYF; cdr3_nt: TGTGCCAGCAGCCCCGGAGGGGGCCTGCTCTTCTACGAGCAGTACTTC
j_call: TRBJ1-5; d_call: -; clone_size: -; v_call: TRBV4-3; cdr3_aa: CASSQDLSFNQPQHF; cdr3_nt: TGCGCCAGCAGCCAAGATCTAAGTTTCAATCAGCCCCAGCATTTT
j_call: TRBJ2-1; d_call: TRBD1; clone_size: -; v_call: TRBV7-6; cdr3_aa: CASSTGTGAYNEQFF; cdr3_nt: TGTGCCAGCAGTACCGGGACAGGGGCCTACAATGAGCAGTTCTTC
j_call: TRBJ1-1; d_call: TRBD1; clone_size: -; v_call: TRBV7-9; cdr3_aa: CASSERDSMNTEAFF; cdr3_nt: TGTGCCAGCAGCGAAAGGGACAGTATGAACACTGAAGCTTTCTTT
j_call: TRBJ2-3; d_call: TRBD2; clone_size: few; v_call: TRBV5-1; cdr3_aa: CASSPQRGGTDTQYF; cdr3_nt: TGCGCCAGCAGCCCCCAGCGGGGGGGCACAGATACGCAGTATTTT
j_call: TRBJ1-6; d_call: -; clone_size: many; v_call: TRBV6-5; cdr3_aa: CASSFGTALSPLHF; cdr3_nt: TGTGCCAGCAGTTTTGGTACGGCTCTTTCACCCCTCCACTTT
j_call: TRBJ1-2; d_call: -; clone_size: -; v_call: TRBV12-3/TRBV12-4; cdr3_aa: CASSFQDSNYGYTF; cdr3_nt: TGTGCCAGCAGTTTTCAGGATTCTAACTATGGCTACACCTTC
j_call: TRBJ1-5; d_call: -; clone_size: many; v_call: TRBV12-3/TRBV12-4; cdr3_aa: CASSPIGGQPQHF; cdr3_nt: TGTGCCAGCAGTCCCATCGGAGGACAGCCCCAGCATTTT
j_call: TRBJ1-1; d_call: -; clone_size: many; v_call: TRBV12-3/TRBV12-4; cdr3_aa: CASSSTWNTEAFF; cdr3_nt: TGTGCCAGCAGTTCAACGTGGAACACTGAAGCTTTCTTT
j_call: TRBJ2-5; d_call: -; clone_size: -; v_call: TRBV5-6; cdr3_aa: CASSSFRPGQETQYF; cdr3_nt: TGTGCCAGCAGCTCCTTCAGGCCAGGCCAAGAGACCCAGTACTTC
j_call: TRBJ2-5; d_call: -; clone_size: few; v_call: TRBV7-3; cdr3_aa: CASSSEGEETQYF; cdr3_nt: TGTGCCAGCAGCTCCGAAGGGGAAGAGACCCAGTACTTC
j_call: TRBJ1-3; d_call: -; clone_size: -; v_call: TRBV9; cdr3_aa: CASSEVGSGNTIYF; cdr3_nt: TGTGCCAGCAGCGAGGTTGGCTCTGGAAACACCATATATTTT
j_call: TRBJ2-7; d_call: TRBD1; clone_size: few; v_call: TRBV9; cdr3_aa: CASSVKGASYEQYF; cdr3_nt: TGTGCCAGCAGCGTGAAGGGGGCATCCTACGAGCAGTACTTC